Below, 25 T cell receptor beta chains from the same sample are listed, as sequenced in a study of T cell responses to AZD1222 COVID-19 vaccine. Assay: immunoSEQ multiplex PCR; the TCRdb copy retains only in-frame clones and omits some. The table records some 170,000 clones, approximately 94% of them present only once. The starting material was peripheral blood, obtained 28 days after the second AZD1222 dose. The receptors were gathered from an adult who received the AZD1222 COVID-19 vaccine.

The chain uses TRBV11-2 and TRBJ1-4; no definite D call. The CDR3 contains 14 residues. Per germline, CDR1 SGHAT and CDR2 FQNNGV. Trimming removed 5 bases at V and 8 bases at J, with 15 bases between. DNA of the CDR3: TGTGCCAGCAGCCCTAGAGGGCAGCCCGAAAAACTGTTTTTT. Its translation: CASSPRGQPEKLFF.

This rearrangement joins TRBV19 to TRBJ1-5; weak D call: TRBD1 (6 bases). CDR1 is LNHDA and CDR2 is SQIVND in the germline V gene (reference sequence). The CDR3 is 14 residues long. Trimming pared 2 bases from V and 6 bases from J, leaving 11 bases between. CDR3 sequence (DNA): TGTGCCAGTAGTATAATGGGGGCGGGTCAGCCCCAGCATTTT. This translates into CASSIMGAGQPQHF. The whole variable domain, remainder taken from reference TRBV19 and TRBJ1-5, is DGGITQSPKYLFRKEGQNVTLSCEQNLNHDAMYWYRQDPGQGLRLIYYSQIVNDFQKGDIAEGYSVSREKKESFPLTVTSAQKNPTAFYLCASSIMGAGQPQHFGDGTRLSIL.

The chain is built from TRBV20-1 and TRBJ1-2, with 9 bases lining up with TRBD1. The junction had 6 bases not matched to a gene; V was cut back by 8 bases and J by 8 bases. The CDR3 sequence is 11 residues long. CDR1 is DFQATT, CDR2 SNEGSKA, per germline (reference sequence). This CDR3 is CSFWTGEGYTF. CDR3 coding DNA: TGCAGTTTCTGGACAGGGGAGGGCTACACCTTC.

The chain carries TRBV6-6 and TRBJ2-1; unclear D gene. Germline values: CDR1 MNHNY, CDR2 SVGAGI (reference sequence). V gave up 2 bases and J gave up 2 bases, with 10 bases separating them. The CDR3 totals 15 residues. As DNA, the CDR3 is TGTGCCAGCAGTTACCGGGTATTCCCCTACAATGAGCAGTTCTTC. Protein: CASSYRVFPYNEQFF.

The rearrangement joins TRBV14 to TRBJ2-7, with 10 bases aligning to TRBD1. V lost 6 bases to trimming and J lost 3 bases; unmatched junction nucleotides: 8. Per the germline V gene, CDR1 is SGHDN and CDR2 is FVKESK. The CDR3 extends over 15 amino acids. As DNA, the CDR3 is TGTGCCAGCAGAGAAGGAGGGACAGGGGTCTACGAGCAGTACTTC. It translates to CASREGGTGVYEQYF. The entire variable domain, with the rest obtained from reference TRBV14 and TRBJ2-7, is as follows: EAGVTQFPSHSVIEKGQTVTLRCDPISGHDNLYWYRRVMGKEIKFLLHFVKESKQDESGMPNNRFLAERTGGTYSTLKVQPAELEDSGVYFCASREGGTGVYEQYFGPGTRLTVT.

The chain recombines TRBV5-4 with TRBJ2-2; weak D call: TRBD2 (7 bases). The CDR3 covers 16 residues. Germline lookup yields CDR1 SGHNT and CDR2 YYREEE (reference sequence). Trimming removed 7 bases from V and 6 bases from J, with 22 bases in between. The DNA of the CDR3 is TGTGCCAGCTCCGGGACGGGGGCGCGGGAGCCCGGGGAGCTGTTTTTT. Protein sequence: CASSGTGAREPGELFF.

The rearrangement uses TRBV2 and TRBJ1-4; TRBD1 matches at 7 bases. The germline gives CDR1 SNHLY, CDR2 FYNNEI. The V segment lost 11 bases and the J segment 4 bases; nucleotides outside the gene matches: 4. CDR3 size: 12 residues. CDR3 nucleotides: TGTGCCTCCTCAGGGGGTAATGAAAAACTGTTTTTT. Residues: CASSGGNEKLFF.

This chain uses TRBV24-1 with TRBJ2-1; the D call may be TRBD1 or TRBD2 (5 bases each). Trimming removed 4 bases from V and 0 bases from J, with 18 bases in between. The CDR3 totals 18 residues. Germline CDR1 is KGHDR and CDR2 is SFDVKD. Here the CDR3 DNA reads TGTGCCACCAGTGACCGGGACCACAAGCTGAGCTCCTACAATGAGCAGTTCTTC. It encodes CATSDRDHKLSSYNEQFF.

CDR3 coding DNA: TGTGCCAGCAGCTACGGGGGGGGACGTAGCACAGATACGCAGTATTTT. Translation: CASSYGGGRSTDTQYF. V gene TRBV7-2 combines with J gene TRBJ2-3, with TRBD2 matching over 8 bases. The J segment lost 0 bases and the V segment lost 4 bases, leaving 6 bases of the junction unmatched. Germline-derived CDR1 and CDR2 are SGHTA and FQGNSA. This CDR3 spans 16 amino acids.

The rearrangement joins TRBV6-2 or TRBV6-3 to TRBJ1-1; 7 bases map to TRBD1. Per germline, CDR1 MNHEY and CDR2 SVGEGT. The junction had 10 bases not matched to a gene; V was cut back by 3 bases and J by 3 bases. This CDR3 region has 16 residues. CDR3 sequence (DNA): TGTGCCAGCAGTTATGAGGGGGCGAGCGGTGACACTGAAGCTTTCTTT. This translates into CASSYEGASGDTEAFF.

J is TRBJ2-6 and V is TRBV6-5, with 7 bases fitting TRBD1. The V segment lost 6 bases and the J segment 4 bases; nucleotides outside the gene matches: 6. The CDR3 has 15 residues. The germline gives CDR1 MNHEY, CDR2 SVGAGI. CDR3 coding DNA: TGTGCCAGCAGCCCCAGGGGGTCCGGGGCCAACGTCCTGACTTTC. The encoded protein is CASSPRGSGANVLTF.

The J gene is TRBJ2-6, the V gene TRBV4-2, with TRBD1 identical over 8 bases. With V trimmed by 4 bases and J by 0 bases, 8 bases remained unmatched. The CDR3 spans 18 residues. CDR1 and CDR2 (germline): LGHNA, YNFKEQ. The CDR3 spells CASSLWDRITSGANVLTF. The CDR3 DNA reads TGTGCCAGCAGCCTCTGGGACAGGATAACCTCTGGGGCCAACGTCCTGACTTTC.

The chain employs TRBV28 and TRBJ2-7, with D possibly being TRBD2 (6 bases). Germline CDR1 MDHEN, CDR2 SYDVKM. V lost 4 bases and J 2 bases, leaving 18 bases between the germline ends. The CDR3 spans 16 residues. CDR3: CASSSPRLVLAYEQYF. CDR3 coding DNA: TGTGCCAGCAGTTCCCCCCGACTAGTCCTTGCCTACGAGCAGTACTTC. Looking up the rest from reference TRBV28 and TRBJ2-7 gives the full variable domain: DVKVTQSSRYLVKRTGEKVFLECVQDMDHENMFWYRQDPGLGLRLIYFSYDVKMKEKGDIPEGYSVSREKKERFSLILESASTNQTSMYLCASSSPRLVLAYEQYFGPGTRLTVT.

The chain employs TRBV15 and TRBJ1-1, with unresolved D. Germline V gene lookup returns CDR1 LNHNV and CDR2 YYDKDF (reference sequence). There are 13 residues in the CDR3. Trimming left V 4 bases short and J 4 bases short, with 10 bases between. The CDR3 region is CATSTWTVTEAFF. The CDR3 DNA is TGTGCCACCAGCACGTGGACCGTCACTGAAGCTTTCTTT.

V gene TRBV2 combines with J gene TRBJ1-4, with D possibly being TRBD1 (5 bases). The CDR3 length is 15 residues. V was pared by 3 bases and J by 7 bases, with 15 bases between. Germline assignment: CDR1 SNHLY and CDR2 FYNNEI. CDR3 in DNA: TGTGCCAGCAGTGACGCCGTTCCTCAGGGTGAAAAACTGTTTTTT. This gives the protein CASSDAVPQGEKLFF.

The chain uses TRBV7-8 and TRBJ2-3, with 8 bases identical to TRBD1. Trimming at V came to 5 bases and at J to 1 base, leaving 5 bases not matched to a gene. The CDR3 runs 15 residues. Germline CDR1 SGHVS, CDR2 FQNEAQ. The DNA for the CDR3 is TGTGCCAGCAGCCCGGACAGGGTCGGCACAGATACGCAGTATTTT. This gives the protein CASSPDRVGTDTQYF.

J is TRBJ2-2 and V is TRBV4-1, with D possibly matching TRBD1 (6 bases). The CDR3 is made up of 16 amino acids. Germline assignment: CDR1 MGHRA and CDR2 YSYEKL. V shed 5 bases and J shed 4 bases, with 17 bases lying between them. The CDR3 nucleotides read TGCGCCAGCAGCGGCCGGGACATCGGTTTCACCGGGGAGCTGTTTTTT. This translates into CASSGRDIGFTGELFF.

The rearrangement links TRBV27 to TRBJ2-5, with 11 bases aligning to TRBD2. V gave up 6 bases and J gave up 3 bases; unmatched junction bases: 3. Germline CDR1 and CDR2: MNHEY and SMNVEV (reference sequence). This CDR3 region has 14 residues. This CDR3 is CASSRGLAEETQYF. DNA for the CDR3: TGTGCCAGCAGCCGGGGACTAGCGGAAGAGACCCAGTACTTC.

The chain is built from TRBV3-1 (or the pseudogene TRBV3-2) and TRBJ2-2; D unresolved. Germline loops: CDR1 LGHDT, CDR2 YNNKEL (reference sequence). The V and J ends lost 1 base and 1 base respectively, with 4 bases between them. The CDR3 sequence is 14 residues long. DNA of the CDR3: TGTGCCAGCAGCCAAGGGGTGAACACCGGGGAGCTGTTTTTT. This codes for CASSQGVNTGELFF.

This rearrangement joins TRBV4-1 to TRBJ2-7; TRBD1 agrees at 7 bases. The CDR3 loop spans 14 amino acids. Germline lookup yields CDR1 MGHRA and CDR2 YSYEKL. The V gene end was trimmed by 4 bases and the J gene end by 3 bases; junction bases not matched to a gene: 6. The CDR3 DNA follows: TGCGCCAGCAGCCCGGGACAGAGAAACTACGAGCAGTACTTC. It translates to CASSPGQRNYEQYF.

The rearrangement joins TRBV5-4 to TRBJ2-7; 9 bases line up with TRBD2. Trimming took 0 bases from V and 1 from J; bases not matched to a gene: 8. The CDR3 is 17 amino acids. CDR1 SGHNT and CDR2 YYREEE come from the germline V gene (reference sequence). CDR3 residues: CASSLGGSGRTSYEQYF. CDR3 sequence (DNA): TGTGCCAGCAGCTTGGGAGGGAGCGGGAGGACATCCTACGAGCAGTACTTC.

This clone was recorded once. V usage is TRBV27 and J usage is TRBJ1-4, with D possibly being TRBD1 (5 bases). The CDR3 consists of 18 residues. V was trimmed by 1 base and J by 1 base, leaving 16 bases between them. CDR1 MNHEY and CDR2 SMNVEV come from the germline V gene (reference sequence). Here the CDR3 reads CASSLYAGRVITNEKLFF. The CDR3 nucleotides are TGTGCCAGCAGTTTATACGCAGGGAGGGTGATAACTAATGAAAAACTGTTTTTT. The entire variable domain, with the rest obtained from reference TRBV27 and TRBJ1-4, is as follows: EAQVTQNPRYLITVTGKKLTVTCSQNMNHEYMSWYRQDPGLGLRQIYYSMNVEVTDKGDVPEGYKVSRKEKRNFPLILESPSPNQTSLYFCASSLYAGRVITNEKLFFGSGTQLSVL.

This clone has a single count. The chain carries TRBV28 and TRBJ2-2; 9 bases are shared with TRBD2. This CDR3 has 15 amino acids. Trimming at V came to 0 bases and at J to 5 bases, leaving 1 base not matched to a gene. The V gene's germline CDR1 is MDHEN and CDR2 SYDVKM. The CDR3 loop is CASSLWTSGTGELFF. The DNA for the CDR3 is TGTGCCAGCAGTTTATGGACTAGCGGTACCGGGGAGCTGTTTTTT. Full variable domain (missing parts from reference TRBV28 and TRBJ2-2): DVKVTQSSRYLVKRTGEKVFLECVQDMDHENMFWYRQDPGLGLRLIYFSYDVKMKEKGDIPEGYSVSREKKERFSLILESASTNQTSMYLCASSLWTSGTGELFFGEGSRLTVL.

The chain links TRBV7-9 to TRBJ1-6; D remains ambiguous. Looked up from germline, CDR1 is SEHNR and CDR2 is FQNEAQ (reference sequence). Between the trimmed V and J ends, which lost 3 bases and 0 bases, there was a span of 6 bases. The CDR3 length is 15 residues. CDR3 nucleotide sequence: TGTGCCAGCAGCTTCGGCAACTCCTATAATTCACCCCTCCACTTT. Translating gives CASSFGNSYNSPLHF.

This clone has only a few counts. The same CDR3 also results from other DNA sequences found in this sample. The chain carries TRBV6-2 or TRBV6-3 and TRBJ1-2; no clear D. V lost 0 bases, J lost 5 bases, and 4 bases lay in between. CDR3 length equals 12 residues. Germline V CDR1 and CDR2: MNHEY, SVGEGT. Here the CDR3 DNA reads TGTGCCAGCAGTTACTCTGCTTATGGCTACACCTTC. As protein: CASSYSAYGYTF.